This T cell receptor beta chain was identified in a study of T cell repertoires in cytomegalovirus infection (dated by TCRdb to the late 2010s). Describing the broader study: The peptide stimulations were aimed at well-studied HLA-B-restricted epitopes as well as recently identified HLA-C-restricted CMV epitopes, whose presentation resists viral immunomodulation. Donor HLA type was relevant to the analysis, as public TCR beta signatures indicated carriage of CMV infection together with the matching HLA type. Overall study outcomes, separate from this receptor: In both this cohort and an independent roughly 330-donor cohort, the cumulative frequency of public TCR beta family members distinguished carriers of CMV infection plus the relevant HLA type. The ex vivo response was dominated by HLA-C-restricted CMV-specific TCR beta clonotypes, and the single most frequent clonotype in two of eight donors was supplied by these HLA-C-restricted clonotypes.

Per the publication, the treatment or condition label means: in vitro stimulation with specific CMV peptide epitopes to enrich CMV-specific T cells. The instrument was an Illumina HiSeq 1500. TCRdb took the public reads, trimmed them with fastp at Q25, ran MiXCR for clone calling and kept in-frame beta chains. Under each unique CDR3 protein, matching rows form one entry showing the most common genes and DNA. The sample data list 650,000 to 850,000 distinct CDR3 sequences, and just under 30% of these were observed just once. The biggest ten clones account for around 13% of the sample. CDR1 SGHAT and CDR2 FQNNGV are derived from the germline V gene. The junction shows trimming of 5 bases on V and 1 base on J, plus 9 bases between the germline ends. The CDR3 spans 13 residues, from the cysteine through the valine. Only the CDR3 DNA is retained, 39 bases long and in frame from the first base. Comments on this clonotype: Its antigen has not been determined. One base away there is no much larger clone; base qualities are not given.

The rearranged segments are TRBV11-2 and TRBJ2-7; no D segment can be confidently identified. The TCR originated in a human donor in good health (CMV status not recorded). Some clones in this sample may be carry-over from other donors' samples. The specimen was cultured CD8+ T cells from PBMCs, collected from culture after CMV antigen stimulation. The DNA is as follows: TGTGCCAGCAGCATTTGTCAGTCCTACGAGCAGTACGTC. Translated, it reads CASSICQSYEQYV.